This T cell receptor beta chain derives from a study of T cells after somatic rescue of genetic block. CDR1 is SNHLY, CDR2 FYNNEI, per germline. The CDR3 covers 15 residues. J gave up 10 bases and V 4 bases, and 10 bases lay outside the gene matches. Using immunoSEQ multiplex PCR, the repertoire was profiled, and TCRdb retains in-frame clones only, with some absent. The data contain about 120,000 clones, 90% to 95% of them seen just once; the ten biggest clones take up roughly 1.5%. This sequence originates from a young woman. The sample taken for sequencing was peripheral blood mononuclear cells (PBMCs). The chain recombines TRBV2 with TRBJ1-6; 7 bases line up with TRBD1. The CDR3 DNA is TGTGCCAGCAGTGGCCGGGACAGTCTAAACTCACCCCTCCACTTT. This sequence encodes CASSGRDSLNSPLHF.